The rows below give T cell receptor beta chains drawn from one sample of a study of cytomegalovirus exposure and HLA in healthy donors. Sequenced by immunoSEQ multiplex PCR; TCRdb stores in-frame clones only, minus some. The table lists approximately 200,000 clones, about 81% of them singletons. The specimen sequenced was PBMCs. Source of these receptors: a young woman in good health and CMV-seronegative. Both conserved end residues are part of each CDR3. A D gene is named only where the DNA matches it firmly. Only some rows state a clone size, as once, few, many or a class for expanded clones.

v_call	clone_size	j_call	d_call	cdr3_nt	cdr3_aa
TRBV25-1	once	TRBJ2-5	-	TGTGCCAGCAAGGACAGCAACCAAGAGACCCAGTACTTC	CASKDSNQETQYF
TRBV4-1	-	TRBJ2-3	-	TGCGCCAGCAGCCAAGGGGGGCTCCTCACAGATACGCAGTATTTT	CASSQGGLLTDTQYF
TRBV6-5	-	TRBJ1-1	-	TGTGCCAGCAGTTACACTTCTCGTGTATCTGAAGCTTTCTTT	CASSYTSRVSEAFF
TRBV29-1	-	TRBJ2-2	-	TGCAGCGGGGGACAAGGAACGAACACCGGGGAGCTGTTTTTT	CSGGQGTNTGELFF
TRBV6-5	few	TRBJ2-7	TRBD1	TGTGCCAGCAGTCCGGGACAGGGCAAGCAGTACTTC	CASSPGQGKQYF
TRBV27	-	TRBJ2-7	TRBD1	TGTGCCAGCAGTTTGAGATCCGGGACAGGAACCTACGAGCAGTACTTC	CASSLRSGTGTYEQYF
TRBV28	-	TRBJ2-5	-	TGTGCCAGCAGTTTCTATGTAGGGGGTTACCAAGAGACCCAGTACTTC	CASSFYVGGYQETQYF
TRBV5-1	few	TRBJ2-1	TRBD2	TGCGCCAGCAGCTTTGGAGCGGGGGCTTTAAATGAGCAGTTCTTC	CASSFGAGALNEQFF
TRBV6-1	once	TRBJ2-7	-	TGTGCCAGCAGTCCGTTACTTAGATACGAGCAGTACTTC	CASSPLLRYEQYF
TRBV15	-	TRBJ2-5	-	TGTGCCACCAGCAGAGATATGCAAGAGACCCAGTACTTC	CATSRDMQETQYF
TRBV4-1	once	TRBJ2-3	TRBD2	TGCGCCAGCAGCCTACGGGGAGGGAGCGATAGCACAGATACGCAGTATTTT	CASSLRGGSDSTDTQYF
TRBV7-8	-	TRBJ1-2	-	TGTGCCAGCAGCTACCGGGGCTATGGCTACACCTTC	CASSYRGYGYTF
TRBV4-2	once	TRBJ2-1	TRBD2	TGTGCCAGCAGCCCCTCTGCCGGGGGGGCTGTCGATGAGCAGTTCTTC	CASSPSAGGAVDEQFF
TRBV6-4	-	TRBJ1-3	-	TGTGCCAGCAGTCCCTCGTCCGGGGGCACCATATATTTT	CASSPSSGGTIYF
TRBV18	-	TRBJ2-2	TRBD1	TGTGCCAGCTCGCTACAGGGGGCCGCGAACACCGGGGAGCTGTTTTTT	CASSLQGAANTGELFF
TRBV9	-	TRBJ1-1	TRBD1	TGTGCCAGCAGAGGGACAGGGCCTTTAGGTGAAGCTTTCTTT	CASRGTGPLGEAFF
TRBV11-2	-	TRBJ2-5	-	TGTGCCAGCAGCTTAGACTTTCAAGAGACCCAGTACTTC	CASSLDFQETQYF